This T cell receptor beta chain emerged from a study of CD8 T cells in Susac syndrome. Study-level results: An acknowledgment was made by the study that its TCR sequencing and HLA analysis involved relatively few individuals.

This clonotype came up a few times. Its target is unknown. V was pared by 5 bases and J by 0 bases, with 11 bases between. Looked up from germline, CDR1 is SGHAT and CDR2 is FQDESV (reference sequence). The CDR3 is made up of 16 amino acids. 0.5 to 1 ug RNA was reverse transcribed with random hexamers. TCR beta CDR3 was amplified by immunoSEQ multiplex PCR. This amplification extended across 54 Vbeta and 13 Jbeta segments. Each CDR3 protein gets one entry after TCRdb re-called the immunoSEQ multiplex PCR reads with MiXCR. The sample carries around 270,000 distinct CDR3 sequences, 89% recorded once. High-throughput TCR beta sequencing covered peripheral CD8+ and CD4+ T cells.

The chain is built from TRBV11-1 and TRBJ1-6, with D unclear. Sequencing used CD8+ T cells from PBMCs. This TCR came from a human donor with multiple sclerosis. The CDR3 DNA reads as TGTGCCAGCAGCCCAGAGGCCGTCTCCTATAATTCACCCCTCCACTTT. It codes for CASSPEAVSYNSPLHF. The complete variable domain, with remaining parts taken from reference TRBV11-1 and TRBJ1-6, reads EAEVAQSPRYKITEKSQAVAFWCDPISGHATLYWYRQILGQGPELLVQFQDESVVDDSQLPKDRFSAERLKGVDSTLKIQPAELGDSAMYLCASSPEAVSYNSPLHFGNGTRLTVT.